This T cell receptor beta chain was documented in a study of T-cell memory formation after mild COVID-19. This CDR3 is 15 amino acids long. Losses at the gene ends were 6 bases for V and 6 bases for J; bases not matched to a gene: 9. The V gene's germline CDR1 is MNHEY and CDR2 SVGAGI. A single record per CDR3 protein comes from TCRdb applying MiXCR to the 5' RACE reads. This table holds roughly 200,000 distinct CDR3 sequences, more than 15% found once. As concerns this clonotype: Its antigen is as yet unknown.

Study-wide findings and caveats: Balance between CD4 and CD8 was seen in clones contracting day 15 to 85, and a CD4+ lean was seen in later expanders.

The chain employs TRBV6-5 and TRBJ2-2; 8 bases align to TRBD1. The sequence derives from an adult woman who had mild COVID-19 (a few samples of this study predate the infection). Cell type and time point are not known. The sample was PBMCs or a T cell subset sorted from them (not recorded which). CDR3 nucleotides: TGTGCCAGCAGGTGGGGGCAGGGGGCCGCCGGGGAGCTGTTTTTT. Translated, it gives CASRWGQGAAGELFF.